This entry features one T cell receptor (beta chain) sequence. Its antigen remains unidentified. This specimen comes from a study of T cell responses to AZD1222 COVID-19 vaccine. General observations from the study: Donors in the cohort were predominantly white British and more often female, and clonal diversity was possibly underestimated. The breadth and depth of Spike-specific TCRs increased once two AZD1222 doses had been given.

Clones were sequenced by immunoSEQ multiplex PCR, and TCRdb holds only the in-frame ones, with some missing. The sample contains more than 150,000 clones, around 87% of which appear only once. Germline CDR1 reads SGHDN; CDR2 reads FVKESK. Trimming took 4 bases from V and 6 from J; bases not matched to a gene: 5. CDR3 length equals 13 residues. It was second doses at about 4 or about 12 weeks that were pooled. This receptor was taken from an adult who received the AZD1222 COVID-19 vaccine. Sequenced material: peripheral blood, taken 28 days after the second AZD1222 dose. V usage is TRBV14 and J usage is TRBJ1-1; 7 bases line up with TRBD1. The CDR3 nucleotides read TGTGCCAGCAGCCGCAATGACAGGGCTGAAGCTTTCTTT. This gives the protein CASSRNDRAEAFF.